This TCR beta chain originates from a study of post-analysis software for immune sequencing data. Findings of the study overall: Controls significantly exceeded multiple sclerosis patients in normalized Chao1 diversity. Patients carried roughly five TRBV segments more frequently than controls did, and TRBV5-6, TRBV5-1 and TRBV20-1 were among them.

The trim removed 6 bases at V and 6 bases at J, leaving 7 bases unmatched. This CDR3 has 15 amino acids. This clonotype was observed a few times. The antigen remains undetermined. Every TCR beta cDNA library bore unique molecular identifiers. T cells numbering roughly 0.9 to 10 million yielded cDNA molecules that totaled roughly 500,000. TCRdb used MiXCR to reprocess the PCR reads, holding one entry per CDR3 protein. Of approximately 660,000 distinct CDR3 sequences in the sample, roughly three fifths were seen once. This receptor was obtained from a girl aged 2 to 10 with multiple sclerosis. Sample: blood. V is TRBV12-3 or TRBV12-4 and J is TRBJ2-3; the match to TRBD2 covers 12 bases. CDR3 in DNA: TGTGCCAGCAGATTGACTAGCGGGAGCGGGGATACGCAGTATTTT. Residues: CASRLTSGSGDTQYF.